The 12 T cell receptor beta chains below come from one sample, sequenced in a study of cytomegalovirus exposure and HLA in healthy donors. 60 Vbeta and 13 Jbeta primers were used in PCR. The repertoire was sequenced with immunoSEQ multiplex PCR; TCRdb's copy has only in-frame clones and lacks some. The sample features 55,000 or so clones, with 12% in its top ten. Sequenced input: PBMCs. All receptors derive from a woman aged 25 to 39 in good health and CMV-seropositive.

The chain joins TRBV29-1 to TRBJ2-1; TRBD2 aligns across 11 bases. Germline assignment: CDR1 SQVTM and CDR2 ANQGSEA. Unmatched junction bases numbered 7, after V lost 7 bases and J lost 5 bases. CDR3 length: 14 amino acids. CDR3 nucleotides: TGCAGCGCCCGAGGGGGACTAGCGGACAATGAGCAGTTCTTC. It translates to CSARGGLADNEQFF.

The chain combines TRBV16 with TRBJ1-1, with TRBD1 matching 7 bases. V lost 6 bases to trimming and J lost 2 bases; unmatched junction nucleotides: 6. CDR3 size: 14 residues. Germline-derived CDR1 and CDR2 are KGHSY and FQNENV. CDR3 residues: CASSPDRANTEAFF. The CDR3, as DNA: TGTGCCAGCAGTCCCGACAGGGCTAACACTGAAGCTTTCTTT.

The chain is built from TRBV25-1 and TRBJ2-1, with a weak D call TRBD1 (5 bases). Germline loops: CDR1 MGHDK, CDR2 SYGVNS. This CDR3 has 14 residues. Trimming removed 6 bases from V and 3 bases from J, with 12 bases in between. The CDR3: CASSPARGYNEQFF. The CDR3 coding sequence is TGTGCCAGCAGCCCCGCTAGGGGCTACAATGAGCAGTTCTTC.

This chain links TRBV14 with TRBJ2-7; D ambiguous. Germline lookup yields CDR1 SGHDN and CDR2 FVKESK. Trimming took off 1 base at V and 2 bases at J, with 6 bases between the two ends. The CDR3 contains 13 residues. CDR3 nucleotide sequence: TGTGCCAGCAGCCAAGGACATCCCTACGAGCAGTACTTC. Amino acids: CASSQGHPYEQYF.

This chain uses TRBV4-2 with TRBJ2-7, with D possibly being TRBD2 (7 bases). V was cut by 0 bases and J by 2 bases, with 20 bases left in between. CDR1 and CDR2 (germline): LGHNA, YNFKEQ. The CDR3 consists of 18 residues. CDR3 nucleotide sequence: TGTGCCAGCAGCCAAGAATTCGCTTTTGCGGGGGCCGCCTACGAGCAGTACTTC. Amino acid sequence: CASSQEFAFAGAAYEQYF.

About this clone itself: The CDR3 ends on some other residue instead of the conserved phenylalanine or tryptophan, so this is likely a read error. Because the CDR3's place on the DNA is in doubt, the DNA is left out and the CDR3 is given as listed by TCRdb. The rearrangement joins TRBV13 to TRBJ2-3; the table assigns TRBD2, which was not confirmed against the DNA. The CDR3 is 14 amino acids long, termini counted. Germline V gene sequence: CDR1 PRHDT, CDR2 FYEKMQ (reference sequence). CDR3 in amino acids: CASSLGRSSGVQAL.

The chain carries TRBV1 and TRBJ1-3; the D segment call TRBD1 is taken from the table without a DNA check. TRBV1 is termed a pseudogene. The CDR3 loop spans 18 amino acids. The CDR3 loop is CTSSHFRQGRNGGNTIYF. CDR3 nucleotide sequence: TGCACCAGCAGCCATTTCCGACAGGGCCGGAACGGTGGAAACACCATATATTTT.

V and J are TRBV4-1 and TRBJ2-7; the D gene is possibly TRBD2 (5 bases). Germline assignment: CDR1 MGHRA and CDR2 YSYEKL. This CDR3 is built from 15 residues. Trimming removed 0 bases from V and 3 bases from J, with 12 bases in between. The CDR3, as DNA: TGCGCCAGCAGCCAAGATCCGGACGGGGTCTACGAGCAGTACTTC. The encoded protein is CASSQDPDGVYEQYF.

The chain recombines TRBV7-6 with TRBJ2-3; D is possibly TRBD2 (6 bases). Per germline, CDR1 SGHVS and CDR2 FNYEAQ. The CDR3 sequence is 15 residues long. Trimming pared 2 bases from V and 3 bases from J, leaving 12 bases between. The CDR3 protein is CASSLYGGTTDTQYF. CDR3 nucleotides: TGTGCCAGCAGCTTATATGGGGGGACTACAGATACGCAGTATTTT.

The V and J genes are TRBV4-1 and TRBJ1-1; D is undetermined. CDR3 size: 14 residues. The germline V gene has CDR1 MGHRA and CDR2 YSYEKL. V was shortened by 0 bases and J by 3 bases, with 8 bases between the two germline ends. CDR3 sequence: CASSQDPLYTEAFF. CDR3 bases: TGCGCCAGCAGCCAAGATCCACTCTACACTGAAGCTTTCTTT.

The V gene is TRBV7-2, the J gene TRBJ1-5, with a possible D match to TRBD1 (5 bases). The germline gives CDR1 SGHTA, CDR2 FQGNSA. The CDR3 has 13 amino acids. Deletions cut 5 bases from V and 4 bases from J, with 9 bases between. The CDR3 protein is CASSPDRNQPQHF. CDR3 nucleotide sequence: TGTGCCAGCAGCCCTGACAGAAATCAGCCCCAGCATTTT. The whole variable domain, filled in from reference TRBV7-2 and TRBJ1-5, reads GAGVSQSPSNKVTEKGKDVELRCDPISGHTALYWYRQSLGQGLEFLIYFQGNSAPDKSGLPSDRFSAERTGGSVSTLTIQRTQQEDSAVYLCASSPDRNQPQHFGDGTRLSIL.

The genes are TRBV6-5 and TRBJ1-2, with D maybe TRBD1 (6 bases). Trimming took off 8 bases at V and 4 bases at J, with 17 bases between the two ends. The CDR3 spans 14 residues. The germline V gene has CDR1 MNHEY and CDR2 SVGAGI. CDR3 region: CASGGIGGRYGYTF. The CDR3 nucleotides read TGTGCCAGCGGAGGTATTGGGGGCCGCTATGGCTACACCTTC.